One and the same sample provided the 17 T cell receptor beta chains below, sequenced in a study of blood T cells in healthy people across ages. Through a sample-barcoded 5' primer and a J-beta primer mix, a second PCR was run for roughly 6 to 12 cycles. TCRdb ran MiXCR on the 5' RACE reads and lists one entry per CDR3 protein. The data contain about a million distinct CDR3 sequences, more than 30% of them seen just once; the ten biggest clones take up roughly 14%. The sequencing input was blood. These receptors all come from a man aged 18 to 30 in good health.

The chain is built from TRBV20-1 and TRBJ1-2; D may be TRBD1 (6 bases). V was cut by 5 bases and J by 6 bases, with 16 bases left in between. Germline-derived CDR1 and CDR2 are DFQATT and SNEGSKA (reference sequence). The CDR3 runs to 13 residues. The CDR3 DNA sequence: TGCAGTGCTTACCAGGGGACCGAAAATGGCTACACCTTC. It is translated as CSAYQGTENGYTF.

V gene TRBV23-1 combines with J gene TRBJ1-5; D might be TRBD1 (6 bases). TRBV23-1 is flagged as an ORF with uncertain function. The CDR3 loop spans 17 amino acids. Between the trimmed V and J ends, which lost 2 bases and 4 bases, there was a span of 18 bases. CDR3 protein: CASSQHGGRQVNQPQHF. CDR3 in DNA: TGCGCCAGCAGTCAACATGGGGGCCGACAGGTAAATCAGCCCCAGCATTTT.

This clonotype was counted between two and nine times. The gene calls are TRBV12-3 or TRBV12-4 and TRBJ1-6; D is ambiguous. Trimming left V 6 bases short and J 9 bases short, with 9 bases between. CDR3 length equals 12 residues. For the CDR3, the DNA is TGTGCCAGCAGCAAAAATGGTTCACCCCTCCACTTT. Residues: CASSKNGSPLHF.

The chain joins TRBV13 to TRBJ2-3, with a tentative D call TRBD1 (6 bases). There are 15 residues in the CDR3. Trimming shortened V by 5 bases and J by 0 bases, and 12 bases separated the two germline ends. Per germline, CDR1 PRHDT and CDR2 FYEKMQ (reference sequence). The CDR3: CASSQGQSSTDTQYF. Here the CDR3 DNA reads TGTGCCAGCAGCCAAGGACAGTCTAGCACAGATACGCAGTATTTT.

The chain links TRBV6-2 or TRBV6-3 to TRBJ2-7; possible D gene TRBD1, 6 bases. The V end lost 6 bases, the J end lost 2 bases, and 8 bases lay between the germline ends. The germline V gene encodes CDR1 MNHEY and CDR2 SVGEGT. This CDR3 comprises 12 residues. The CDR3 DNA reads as TGTGCCAGCAGGGGGGCAACCTACGAGCAGTACTTC. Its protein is CASRGATYEQYF.

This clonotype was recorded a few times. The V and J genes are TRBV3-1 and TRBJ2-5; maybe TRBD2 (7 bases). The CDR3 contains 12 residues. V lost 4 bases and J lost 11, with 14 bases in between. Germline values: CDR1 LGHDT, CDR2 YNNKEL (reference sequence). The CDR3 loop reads CASSRGGNEQYF. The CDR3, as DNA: TGTGCCAGCAGCCGGGGGGGCAATGAGCAGTACTTC.

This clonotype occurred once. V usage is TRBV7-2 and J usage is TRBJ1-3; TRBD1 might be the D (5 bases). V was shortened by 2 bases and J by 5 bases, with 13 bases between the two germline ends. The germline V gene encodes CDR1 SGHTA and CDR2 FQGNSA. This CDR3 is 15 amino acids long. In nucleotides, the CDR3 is TGTGCCAGCAGCTTACATGCGGGGGATAGAAACACCATATATTTT. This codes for CASSLHAGDRNTIYF. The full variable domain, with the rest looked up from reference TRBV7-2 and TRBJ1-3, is GAGVSQSPSNKVTEKGKDVELRCDPISGHTALYWYRQSLGQGLEFLIYFQGNSAPDKSGLPSDRFSAERTGGSVSTLTIQRTQQEDSAVYLCASSLHAGDRNTIYFGEGSWLTVV.

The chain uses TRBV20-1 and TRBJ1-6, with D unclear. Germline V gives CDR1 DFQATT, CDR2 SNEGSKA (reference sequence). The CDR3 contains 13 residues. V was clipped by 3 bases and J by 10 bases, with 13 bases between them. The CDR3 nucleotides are TGCAGTGCTAGTCCCCAAGCGGAATCACCCCTCCACTTT. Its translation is CSASPQAESPLHF.

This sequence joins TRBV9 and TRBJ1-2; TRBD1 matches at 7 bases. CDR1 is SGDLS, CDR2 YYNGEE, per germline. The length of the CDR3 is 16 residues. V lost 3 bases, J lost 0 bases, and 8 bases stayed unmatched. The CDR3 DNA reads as TGTGCCAGCAGCGACCCTGGGACAGAAGCTAACTATGGCTACACCTTC. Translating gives CASSDPGTEANYGYTF.

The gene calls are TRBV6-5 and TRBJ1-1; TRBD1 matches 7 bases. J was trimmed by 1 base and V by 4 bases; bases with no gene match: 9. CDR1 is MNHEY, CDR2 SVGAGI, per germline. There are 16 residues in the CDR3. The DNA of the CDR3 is TGTGCCAGCAGTTCTCTCACGACAGGGAAGAACACTGAAGCTTTCTTT. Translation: CASSSLTTGKNTEAFF.

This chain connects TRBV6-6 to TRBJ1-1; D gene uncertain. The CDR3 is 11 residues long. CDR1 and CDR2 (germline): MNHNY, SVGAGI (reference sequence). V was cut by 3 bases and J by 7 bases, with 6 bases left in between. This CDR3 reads CASSYNGEAFF. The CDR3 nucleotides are TGTGCCAGCAGTTATAATGGTGAAGCTTTCTTT.

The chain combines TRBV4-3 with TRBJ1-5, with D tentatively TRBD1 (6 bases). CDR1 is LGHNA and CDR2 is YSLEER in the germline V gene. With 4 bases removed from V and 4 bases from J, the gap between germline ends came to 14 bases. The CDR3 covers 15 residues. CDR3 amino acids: CASSPRLDRNQPQHF. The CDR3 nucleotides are TGCGCCAGCAGCCCCCGACTGGACAGAAATCAGCCCCAGCATTTT.

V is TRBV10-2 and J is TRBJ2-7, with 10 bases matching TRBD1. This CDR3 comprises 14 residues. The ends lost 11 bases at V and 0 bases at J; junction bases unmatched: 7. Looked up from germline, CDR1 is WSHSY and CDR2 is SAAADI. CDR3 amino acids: CAGNRQGASYEQYF. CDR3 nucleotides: TGCGCCGGCAACAGACAGGGGGCCTCCTACGAGCAGTACTTC.

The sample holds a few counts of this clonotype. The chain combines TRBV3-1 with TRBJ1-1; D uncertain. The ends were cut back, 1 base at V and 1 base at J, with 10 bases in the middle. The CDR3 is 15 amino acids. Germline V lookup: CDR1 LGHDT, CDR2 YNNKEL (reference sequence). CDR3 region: CASSQGLLTNTEAFF. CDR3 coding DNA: TGTGCCAGCAGCCAAGGGCTACTAACGAACACTGAAGCTTTCTTT.

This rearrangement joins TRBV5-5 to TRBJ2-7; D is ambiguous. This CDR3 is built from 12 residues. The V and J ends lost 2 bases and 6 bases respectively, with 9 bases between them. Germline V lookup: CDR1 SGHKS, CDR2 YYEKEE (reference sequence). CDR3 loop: CASSFISGEQYF. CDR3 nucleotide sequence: TGTGCCAGCAGCTTTATTTCGGGCGAGCAGTACTTC.

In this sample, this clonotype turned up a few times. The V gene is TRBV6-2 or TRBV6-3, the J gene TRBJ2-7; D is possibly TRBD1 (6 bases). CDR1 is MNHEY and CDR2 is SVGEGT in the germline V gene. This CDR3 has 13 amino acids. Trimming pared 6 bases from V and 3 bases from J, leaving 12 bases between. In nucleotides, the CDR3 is TGTGCCAGCAGAGTTGAGGGGGACTACGAGCAGTACTTC. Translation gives CASRVEGDYEQYF.

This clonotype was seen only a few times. The CDR3 DNA reads as TGTGCCATCAGGCCGCCAGGGGCTAACTATGGCTACACCTTC. As protein: CAIRPPGANYGYTF. The V and J genes are TRBV10-3 and TRBJ1-2, with TRBD1 as a possible D gene (6 bases). V lost 6 bases and J lost 0, with 11 bases in between. The germline V gene has CDR1 ENHRY and CDR2 SYGVKD. CDR3 length: 14 residues.